This TCR beta chain was sequenced in a study of T cell changes during pregnancy in multiple sclerosis (dated by TCRdb to between 2018 and 2021). Regarding the study in general: The study examined how the T cell repertoire changed over the course of pregnancy in women with multiple sclerosis.

Of note for this clone: The antigen this receptor binds is unknown. The record has no base qualities; no much larger clone is one base away.

Libraries were prepared through the immunoSEQ multiplex PCR assay. Not all clones reach the TCRdb copy of this immuneACCESS table, which keeps in-frame sequences only. Checked studies attribute under half of the gap to unresolved V genes and leave the rest unexplained. Here the sample has about 110,000 clones; around 90% occur a single time. The ten largest account for 1.6% of the sample. CDR1 and CDR2 are drawn from the germline V gene: SGHRS, YFSETQ. The CDR3 goes from the cysteine to the phenylalanine over 15 residues. Here the CDR3 DNA is all that survives: 45 bases in frame from base 1. V and J are truncated by 5 bases and 1 base respectively, leaving an intervening sequence of 16 bases.

This chain is built from TRBV5-1 and TRBJ2-7; TRBD2 could be the D gene, as 6 bases match. The input for sequencing was peripheral blood, taken after pregnancy. The receptor comes from a female donor with multiple sclerosis, enrolled in a pregnancy study. The CDR3 is CASSRVEGGSYEQYF. The nucleotides read TGCGCCAGCAGTCGTGTCGAGGGAGGATCCTACGAGCAGTACTTC.